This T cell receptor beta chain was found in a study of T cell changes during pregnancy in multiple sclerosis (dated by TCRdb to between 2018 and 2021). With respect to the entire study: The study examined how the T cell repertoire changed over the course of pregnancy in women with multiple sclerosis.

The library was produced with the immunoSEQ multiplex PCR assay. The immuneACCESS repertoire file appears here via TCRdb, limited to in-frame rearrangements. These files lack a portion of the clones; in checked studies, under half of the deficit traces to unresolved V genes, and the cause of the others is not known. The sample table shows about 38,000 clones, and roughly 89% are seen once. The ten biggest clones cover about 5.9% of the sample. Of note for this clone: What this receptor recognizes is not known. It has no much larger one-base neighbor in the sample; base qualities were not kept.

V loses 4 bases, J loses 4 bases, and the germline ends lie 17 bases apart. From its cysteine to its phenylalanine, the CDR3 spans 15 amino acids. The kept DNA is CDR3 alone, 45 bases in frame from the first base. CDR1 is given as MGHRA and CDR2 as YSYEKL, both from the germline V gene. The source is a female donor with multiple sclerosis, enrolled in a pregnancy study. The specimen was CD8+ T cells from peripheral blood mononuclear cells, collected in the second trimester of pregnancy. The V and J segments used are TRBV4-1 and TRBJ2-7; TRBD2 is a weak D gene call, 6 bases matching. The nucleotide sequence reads TGCGCCAGCAGCCTAATGTCCGGGACTCATTACGAGCAGTACTTC. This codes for CASSLMSGTHYEQYF.